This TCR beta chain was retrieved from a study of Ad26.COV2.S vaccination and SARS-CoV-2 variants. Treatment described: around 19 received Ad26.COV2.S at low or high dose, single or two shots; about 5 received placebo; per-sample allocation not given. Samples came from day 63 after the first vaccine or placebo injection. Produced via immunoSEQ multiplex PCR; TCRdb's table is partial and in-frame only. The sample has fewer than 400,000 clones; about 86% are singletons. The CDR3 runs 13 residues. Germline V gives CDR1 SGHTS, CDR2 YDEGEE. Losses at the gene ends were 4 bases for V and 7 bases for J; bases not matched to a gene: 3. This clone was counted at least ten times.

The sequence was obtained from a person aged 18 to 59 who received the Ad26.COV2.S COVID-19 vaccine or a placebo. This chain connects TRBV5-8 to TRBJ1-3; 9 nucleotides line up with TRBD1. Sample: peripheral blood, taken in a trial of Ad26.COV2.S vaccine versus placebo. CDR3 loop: CASSPDRGNTIYF. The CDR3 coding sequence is TGTGCCAGCAGCCCCGACAGGGGGAACACCATATATTTT.